The 32 T cell receptor beta chains reported below all come from one sample, sequenced in a study of T cell repertoires in cytomegalovirus infection. MiXCR was run by TCRdb on the reads, yielding one entry per CDR3 protein. The sample lists approximately 300,000 distinct CDR3 sequences; almost 30% were seen once. For these receptors, no antigen is known. The source was cultured PBMCs, collected from culture after CMV antigen stimulation. The receptors were gathered from a human donor in good health (CMV status not recorded). Some clones in this sample may be carry-over from other donors' samples.

Only a few counts were recorded for this clonotype. The chain has TRBV6-1 and TRBJ2-6, with TRBD1 identical over 10 bases. Germline V gives CDR1 MNHNS, CDR2 SASEGT. The CDR3 length is 17 residues. After removal of 8 bases from V and 2 bases from J, the junction contained 9 bases not matched to a gene. The CDR3 sequence: CASQQRDRGAGANVLTF. The CDR3 bases are TGTGCCAGCCAACAACGGGACAGGGGAGCTGGGGCCAACGTCCTGACTTTC.

The sample holds a few counts of this clonotype. The chain carries TRBV2 and TRBJ1-4, with D possibly matching TRBD1 (5 bases). Trimming stripped 5 bases from V and 4 bases from J, with 14 bases between. This CDR3 is built from 15 residues. Germline V gives CDR1 SNHLY, CDR2 FYNNEI. The CDR3 loop is CASSRQGTDNEKLFF. CDR3 DNA sequence: TGTGCCAGCAGTCGGCAGGGCACTGATAATGAAAAACTGTTTTTT.

This chain uses TRBV4-2 with TRBJ2-1, with TRBD2 matching 8 bases. The CDR3 has 16 residues. J was trimmed by 6 bases and V by 4 bases; bases with no gene match: 11. The germline gives CDR1 LGHNA, CDR2 YNFKEQ. CDR3 sequence reads: CASSPLPGTSFNEQFF. The CDR3, as DNA: TGTGCCAGCAGCCCTCTGCCCGGGACTAGTTTCAATGAGCAGTTCTTC.

The genes are TRBV7-2 and TRBJ2-2; D is possibly TRBD2 (5 bases). V lost 1 base, J lost 4 bases, and 7 bases lay in between. Germline lookup yields CDR1 SGHTA and CDR2 FQGNSA. This CDR3 region has 14 residues. The CDR3 DNA sequence: TGTGCCAGCAGCTTAGTGAGGGCCACCGGGGAGCTGTTTTTT. This gives the protein CASSLVRATGELFF.

This clonotype came up a few times. The chain carries TRBV2 and TRBJ1-1; D gene ambiguous. V shed 7 bases and J shed 5 bases, with 14 bases lying between them. Germline loops: CDR1 SNHLY, CDR2 FYNNEI. The CDR3 is 13 amino acids. The CDR3 sequence is CASTLEGGTEAFF. The CDR3 DNA sequence: TGTGCCAGCACCCTAGAAGGCGGAACTGAAGCTTTCTTT. The full variable domain, its missing parts supplied by reference TRBV2 and TRBJ1-1, is EPEVTQTPSHQVTQMGQEVILRCVPISNHLYFYWYRQILGQKVEFLVSFYNNEISEKSEIFDDQFSVERPDGSNFTLKIRSTKLEDSAMYFCASTLEGGTEAFFGQGTRLTVV.

In this sample, this clonotype turned up a few times. This rearrangement joins TRBV19 to TRBJ2-3; D possibly corresponds to TRBD2 (6 bases). V lost 5 bases to trimming and J lost 6 bases, with 18 bases between them. CDR3 length: 15 residues. Germline V gene data show CDR1 as LNHDA and CDR2 as SQIVND (reference sequence). This CDR3 reads CASSPRTTFSDTQYF. The CDR3 coding sequence is TGTGCCAGTAGTCCGCGGACTACCTTTTCTGATACGCAGTATTTT.

This clonotype was detected ten times or more. This chain links TRBV7-2 with TRBJ1-2, with 11 bases that match TRBD1. With 1 base clipped from V and 2 bases from J, the junction kept 0 bases outside the gene matches. The germline V gene has CDR1 SGHTA and CDR2 FQGNSA. The CDR3 has 15 amino acids. CDR3 nucleotides: TGTGCCAGCAGCTTAGGGACAGGGGGCAACTATGGCTACACCTTC. Its protein is CASSLGTGGNYGYTF.

The rearrangement links TRBV24-1 to TRBJ2-1; TRBD2 agrees at 12 bases. Unmatched junction bases numbered 11, after V lost 4 bases and J lost 5 bases. The CDR3 consists of 18 residues. Germline V gives CDR1 KGHDR, CDR2 SFDVKD. This CDR3 is CATSDPLVGLAGNNEQFF. CDR3 in DNA: TGTGCCACCAGTGACCCCCTGGTTGGACTAGCGGGAAACAATGAGCAGTTCTTC.

V usage is TRBV7-2 and J usage is TRBJ2-7; D is unclear. This CDR3 is 15 amino acids long. CDR1 is SGHTA, CDR2 FQGNSA, per germline. Trimming left V 5 bases short and J 6 bases short, with 20 bases between. The CDR3, as DNA: TGTGCCAGCAGCCCAAGGCAGAAAGCTCAGAGCGAGCAGTACTTC. It translates to CASSPRQKAQSEQYF.

V and J are TRBV28 and TRBJ1-1; D remains ambiguous. This CDR3 comprises 11 residues. CDR1 MDHEN and CDR2 SYDVKM come from the germline V gene. V was pared by 6 bases and J by 6 bases, with 8 bases between. CDR3 in DNA: TGTGCCAGCAGGGATCCGCCTGAAGCTTTCTTT. It translates to CASRDPPEAFF. Filled out from reference TRBV28 and TRBJ1-1, the complete variable domain reads DVKVTQSSRYLVKRTGEKVFLECVQDMDHENMFWYRQDPGLGLRLIYFSYDVKMKEKGDIPEGYSVSREKKERFSLILESASTNQTSMYLCASRDPPEAFFGQGTRLTVV.

This chain uses TRBV5-6 with TRBJ2-4; possibly TRBD1 or TRBD2 for D (5 bases each). Trimming left V 4 bases short and J 4 bases short, with 15 bases between. Germline loops: CDR1 SGHDT, CDR2 YYEEEE. The CDR3 has 15 amino acids. DNA for the CDR3: TGTGCCAGCAGCCCGCCGGGACGGAAGAAAAACATTCAGTACTTC. It translates to CASSPPGRKKNIQYF. Together with reference TRBV5-6 and TRBJ2-4, the CDR3 gives the full variable domain: DAGVTQSPTHLIKTRGQQVTLRCSPKSGHDTVSWYQQALGQGPQFIFQYYEEEERQRGNFPDRFSGHQFPNYSSELNVNALLLGDSALYLCASSPPGRKKNIQYFGAGTRLSVL.

The chain couples TRBV9 to TRBJ2-1, with 8 bases identical to TRBD1. The V gene end was trimmed by 4 bases and the J gene end by 4 bases; junction bases not matched to a gene: 10. This CDR3 is 16 amino acids long. The germline gives CDR1 SGDLS, CDR2 YYNGEE. The CDR3 coding sequence is TGTGCCAGCAGCCCCCGGACAGGGAATATGTACAATGAGCAGTTCTTC. This sequence encodes CASSPRTGNMYNEQFF.

This clonotype has a handful of counts. The chain is built from TRBV2 and TRBJ1-6, with D possibly TRBD1 on 5 matching bases. This CDR3 comprises 15 residues. V was pared by 0 bases and J by 9 bases, with 12 bases between. CDR1 and CDR2 (germline): SNHLY, FYNNEI. CDR3 sequence (DNA): TGTGCCAGCAGTGAAGCGCAGGGAATGGGTTCACCCCTCCACTTT. Translating it yields CASSEAQGMGSPLHF.

This clonotype turned up a few times. The rearrangement links TRBV7-8 to TRBJ2-3; no firm D call. Trimming shortened V by 0 bases and J by 0 bases, and 7 bases separated the two germline ends. The CDR3 has 15 residues. CDR1 SGHVS and CDR2 FQNEAQ come from the germline V gene. CDR3 nucleotides: TGTGCCAGCAGCTTAGCTGCGCTGAGCACAGATACGCAGTATTTT. Its translation is CASSLAALSTDTQYF.

This clonotype was seen only a few times. The chain recombines TRBV7-2 with TRBJ2-3; tentative D call: TRBD1 (7 bases). CDR3 length equals 15 residues. Trimming left V 3 bases short and J 2 bases short, with 12 bases between. Germline V gene data show CDR1 as SGHTA and CDR2 as FQGNSA. Written as DNA, the CDR3 is TGTGCCAGCAGCTTCAACAGGGGACTCACAGATACGCAGTATTTT. It yields the protein CASSFNRGLTDTQYF.

In its sample, this clonotype was seen once. The chain carries TRBV19 and TRBJ1-6, with unresolved D. CDR3 size: 15 residues. Germline CDR1 and CDR2: LNHDA and SQIVND (reference sequence). Between the trimmed V and J ends, which lost 4 bases and 7 bases, there was a span of 14 bases. The CDR3 DNA reads as TGTGCCAGTAGTACTCCCGAGGGTTCAAATTCACCCCTCCACTTT. Translation: CASSTPEGSNSPLHF.

This clonotype was observed a handful of times. The chain carries TRBV7-8 and TRBJ1-3; D ambiguous. Germline CDR1 is SGHVS and CDR2 is FQNEAQ. The CDR3 totals 14 residues. The V end lost 1 base, the J end lost 2 bases, and 6 bases lay between the germline ends. In nucleotides, the CDR3 is TGTGCCAGCAGCTTAGACACGGCTGGAAACACCATATATTTT. This encodes CASSLDTAGNTIYF.

The chain recombines TRBV12-3 or TRBV12-4 with TRBJ2-1; D may match TRBD1 or TRBD2 (5 bases each). CDR3 size: 15 residues. Between the trimmed V and J ends, which lost 5 bases and 10 bases, there was a span of 21 bases. The CDR3 bases are TGTGCCAGCAGTGCCCTCGGGACCGAGAAGGAAGAGCAGTTCTTC. Protein sequence: CASSALGTEKEEQFF.

The chain is built from TRBV6-8 and TRBJ1-1; tentatively, D is TRBD1 (5 bases). The CDR3 spans 13 residues. The germline V gene encodes CDR1 MNHGY and CDR2 SAAAGT. Deletions cut 2 bases from V and 10 bases from J, with 14 bases between. CDR3 sequence reads: CASSYEGRGLAFF. For the CDR3, the DNA is TGTGCCAGCAGTTACGAGGGGCGCGGTTTAGCTTTCTTT.

The CDR3 DNA follows: TGTGCCACAACCCTGACAGGGGGGGACTATGGCTACACCTTC. This codes for CATTLTGGDYGYTF. This chain links TRBV10-3 with TRBJ1-2; TRBD1 agrees at 9 bases. V lost 10 bases, J lost 3 bases, and 9 bases stayed unmatched. This CDR3 has 14 residues. Looked up from germline, CDR1 is ENHRY and CDR2 is SYGVKD.

This clonotype showed up many times. The chain has TRBV7-2 and TRBJ2-3, with 11 bases identical to TRBD1. Germline V gene lookup returns CDR1 SGHTA and CDR2 FQGNSA. Trimming took 6 bases from V and 3 from J; bases not matched to a gene: 2. CDR3 size: 14 residues. The chain's CDR3 is CASRRDRGTDTQYF. The CDR3 nucleotides read TGTGCCAGCAGACGGGACAGGGGGACAGATACGCAGTATTTT. Using reference TRBV7-2 and TRBJ2-3 for the parts outside the CDR3, the full variable domain is GAGVSQSPSNKVTEKGKDVELRCDPISGHTALYWYRQSLGQGLEFLIYFQGNSAPDKSGLPSDRFSAERTGGSVSTLTIQRTQQEDSAVYLCASRRDRGTDTQYFGPGTRLTVL.

This clonotype was picked up a small number of times. The chain uses TRBV9 and TRBJ1-1; 10 nucleotides align to TRBD1. The CDR3 runs to 15 residues. V shed 4 bases, J shed 4 bases, and the junction held 7 bases outside the gene matches. Per the germline V gene, CDR1 is SGDLS and CDR2 is YYNGEE. The CDR3 sequence is CASSLLDRGSTEAFF. CDR3 nucleotides: TGTGCCAGCAGCCTATTGGACAGGGGGAGCACTGAAGCTTTCTTT.

V gene TRBV6-2 or TRBV6-3 combines with J gene TRBJ2-3, with a weak D call TRBD2 (6 bases). The V end was cut by 0 bases, the J end by 4 bases, with 11 bases between. CDR1 is MNHEY, CDR2 SVGEGT, per germline. The CDR3 spans 15 residues. CDR3 protein: CASSYSVRGSDTQYF. For the CDR3, the DNA is TGTGCCAGCAGTTACTCGGTACGGGGGTCAGATACGCAGTATTTT.

The CDR3 nucleotides are TGTGCCAGCAGTTTACCCAGACAGCGTTTAGTCGATGAGCAGTTCTTC. It is translated as CASSLPRQRLVDEQFF. The chain is built from TRBV12-3 or TRBV12-4 and TRBJ2-1; D possibly corresponds to TRBD1 (5 bases). The CDR3 contains 16 residues. Trimming stripped 2 bases from V and 8 bases from J, with 19 bases between.

This clonotype has at least ten counts. This chain's CDR3 is CASSPVVDTQYF. CDR3 in DNA: TGTGCCAGCAGTCCAGTGGTAGATACGCAGTATTTT. The V gene is TRBV7-8, the J gene TRBJ2-3; the D is unclear. The V end lost 6 bases, the J end lost 5 bases, and 9 bases lay between the germline ends. The CDR3 is made up of 12 amino acids. In germline, CDR1 is SGHVS, CDR2 FQNEAQ.

This clonotype was observed at least ten times. The V gene is TRBV7-2, the J gene TRBJ2-7; D remains ambiguous. V was clipped by 5 bases and J by 4 bases, with 21 bases between them. Germline CDR1 reads SGHTA; CDR2 reads FQGNSA. There are 16 residues in the CDR3. The CDR3 here is CASSERMWTRWYEQYF. As DNA, the CDR3 is TGTGCCAGCAGCGAAAGAATGTGGACCCGTTGGTACGAGCAGTACTTC.

This clonotype showed up many times. The chain carries TRBV7-2 and TRBJ1-1; D might be TRBD1 (6 bases). The germline CDR1 and CDR2 sequences are SGHTA and FQGNSA. Trimming removed 5 bases from V and 0 bases from J, with 10 bases in between. This CDR3 is 14 amino acids long. CDR3 amino acids: CASSTGQLNTEAFF. CDR3 nucleotide sequence: TGTGCCAGCAGCACCGGACAGTTGAACACTGAAGCTTTCTTT.

To note about this clonotype: This may be a read error: a much more frequent sequence differs by one nucleotide. The V gene is TRBV6-1, the J gene TRBJ2-2; D ambiguous. The V end lost 10 bases, the J end lost 0 bases, and 9 bases lay between the germline ends. Germline lookup yields CDR1 MNHNS and CDR2 SASEGT. The CDR3 length is 13 residues. CDR3 amino acids: CANKPTNTGELFF. CDR3 nucleotides: TGTGCCAACAAACCGACGAACACCGGGGAGCTGTTTTTT.

In its sample, this clonotype was seen many times. The chain carries TRBV12-3 or TRBV12-4 and TRBJ1-4, with D maybe TRBD1 (5 bases). Trimming stripped 3 bases from V and 0 bases from J, with 8 bases between. This CDR3 has 15 residues. CDR3 loop: CASSLQGATNEKLFF. CDR3 bases: TGTGCCAGCAGTTTGCAGGGCGCAACTAATGAAAAACTGTTTTTT.

The rearrangement uses TRBV7-8 and TRBJ1-3; D may be TRBD1 (5 bases). The V gene lost 3 bases and the J gene lost 4 bases, with 10 bases spanning the gap. Germline V CDR1 and CDR2: SGHVS, FQNEAQ. The CDR3 loop spans 14 amino acids. The CDR3 DNA follows: TGTGCCAGCAGCTTGGGACTTGCAGGAAACACCATATATTTT. Translation gives CASSLGLAGNTIYF.

On this clonotype itself: One end of the junction does not line up with germline, which may come from a read error. The chain is built from TRBV4-1 and TRBJ2-2; 8 bases match TRBD1. Germline lookup yields CDR1 MGHRA and CDR2 YSYEKL. The CDR3 has 16 residues. Here the CDR3 reads CASSNGQGAGTGELFF. The CDR3 DNA is TGTGCCAGCAGCAACGGCCAGGGGGCGGGCACCGGGGAGCTGTTTTTT.

This clonotype was recorded at least ten times. This chain connects TRBV7-8 to TRBJ2-2; TRBD2 matches 12 bases. The junction had 5 bases not matched to a gene; V was cut back by 5 bases and J by 4 bases. CDR1 and CDR2 (germline): SGHVS, FQNEAQ. CDR3 length: 16 residues. The CDR3 sequence: CASSPMTSGSTGELFF. In nucleotides, the CDR3 is TGTGCCAGCAGCCCCATGACTAGCGGGAGCACCGGGGAGCTGTTTTTT.